These 20 T cell receptor beta chains were all obtained from the same sample, sequenced in a study of blood T cell repertoires in COVID-19. Assay used: immunoSEQ multiplex PCR; TCRdb lists only in-frame clones, some missing. The sample carries about 260,000 clones, around 87% recorded once. The material sequenced was peripheral blood. Receptor source: a woman aged 50 to 60 with acute or convalescent COVID-19.

CDR3 in amino acids: CAYVRQGSYEQYF. CDR3 in DNA: TGTGCCTATGTTAGACAGGGTTCCTACGAGCAGTACTTC. The chain recombines TRBV7-9 with TRBJ2-7; 7 positions match TRBD1. The CDR3 consists of 13 residues. J lost 1 base, V lost 11 bases, and 8 bases had no gene match. Looked up from germline, CDR1 is SEHNR and CDR2 is FQNEAQ (reference sequence).

There are a few counts of this clone. This chain connects TRBV20-1 to TRBJ2-5; 9 positions match TRBD2. The CDR3 length is 11 residues. CDR1 and CDR2 from the germline V gene are DFQATT and SNEGSKA (reference sequence). In nucleotides, the CDR3 is TGCAGCCGCGGGAGGGGAGAGACCCAGTACTTC. It translates to CSRGRGETQYF.

The gene calls are TRBV7-6 and TRBJ1-1, with TRBD1 matching over 7 bases. V shed 5 bases and J 3 bases; nucleotides not matched to a gene: 6. Germline CDR1 and CDR2: SGHVS and FNYEAQ. This CDR3 is built from 14 residues. The CDR3 DNA sequence: TGTGCCAGCAGCCCCCAACAGGGGTACACTGAAGCTTTCTTT. Translating it yields CASSPQQGYTEAFF.

The chain has TRBV28 and TRBJ1-5; 7 bases line up with TRBD1. The CDR3 covers 15 residues. From germline, CDR1 is MDHEN and CDR2 SYDVKM. Unmatched junction bases numbered 9, after V lost 4 bases and J lost 6 bases. The CDR3 DNA follows: TGTGCCAGCAGTTCTCCACAGGGGATGGGTCAGCCCCAGCATTTT. Translation: CASSSPQGMGQPQHF.

The CDR3 here is CSVGTEHNYGYTF. The CDR3 nucleotides are TGCAGCGTAGGGACAGAACATAACTATGGCTACACCTTC. The chain is built from TRBV29-1 and TRBJ1-2; TRBD1 aligns across 7 bases. V shed 6 bases, J shed 1 base, and the junction held 5 bases outside the gene matches. Per germline, CDR1 SQVTM and CDR2 ANQGSEA. The CDR3 length is 13 residues.

This sequence joins TRBV6-1 and TRBJ2-7; D is perhaps TRBD1 (5 bases). CDR1 and CDR2 from the germline V gene are MNHNS and SASEGT. Trimming took off 6 bases at V and 5 bases at J, with 14 bases between the two ends. This CDR3 is 13 amino acids long. The CDR3 is CASRFSQGDEQYF. In DNA form, the CDR3 reads TGTGCCAGCAGATTCTCCCAGGGCGACGAGCAGTACTTC.

The chain couples TRBV4-1 to TRBJ1-2; D gene uncertain. Germline V CDR1 and CDR2: MGHRA, YSYEKL. The CDR3 has 17 residues. The V gene lost 3 bases and the J gene lost 1 base, with 18 bases spanning the gap. The CDR3 nucleotides read TGCGCCAGCAGCCACCCGGCCCGACACCCTTATAACTATGGCTACACCTTC. Amino acid sequence: CASSHPARHPYNYGYTF.

Written as DNA, the CDR3 is TGTGCCAGCAGCTTGGTAGCGGGCATCGACACTGAAGCTTTCTTT. It codes for CASSLVAGIDTEAFF. The V gene is TRBV5-6, the J gene TRBJ1-1, with D uncertain. Trimming cost V 0 bases and J 3 bases, with 12 bases left between them. Germline CDR1 reads SGHDT; CDR2 reads YYEEEE. The CDR3 extends over 15 amino acids.

This chain uses TRBV30 with TRBJ2-5; D remains unclear. Between the trimmed V and J ends, which lost 3 bases and 2 bases, there was a span of 10 bases. There are 13 residues in the CDR3. From germline, CDR1 is GTSNPN and CDR2 SVGIG (reference sequence). CDR3 in amino acids: CAWSGERQETQYF. The CDR3 DNA reads as TGTGCCTGGAGCGGAGAGCGACAAGAGACCCAGTACTTC.

The V gene is TRBV6-1, the J gene TRBJ2-4; TRBD2 is a possible D gene (7 bases). The germline V gene has CDR1 MNHNS and CDR2 SASEGT. V was clipped by 3 bases and J by 8 bases, with 14 bases between them. The CDR3 loop spans 14 amino acids. CDR3 sequence reads: CASSDGGAGDIQYF. The CDR3 nucleotides read TGTGCCAGCAGTGATGGGGGGGCCGGTGACATTCAGTACTTC.

The chain couples TRBV2 to TRBJ1-1; 8 nucleotides align to TRBD1. The germline CDR1 and CDR2 sequences are SNHLY and FYNNEI. The length of the CDR3 is 13 residues. The ends lost 6 bases at V and 5 bases at J; junction bases unmatched: 5. The CDR3 DNA is TGTGCCAGCAGACCCACAGGGGGTACTGAAGCTTTCTTT. It is translated as CASRPTGGTEAFF.

This chain links TRBV5-1 with TRBJ2-2; 11 nucleotides match TRBD2. J was trimmed by 6 bases and V by 0 bases; bases with no gene match: 4. Germline values: CDR1 SGHRS, CDR2 YFSETQ. The CDR3 has 16 amino acids. CDR3 nucleotide sequence: TGCGCCAGCAGCTTGGGAGGACTAGCGGGTTCCGGGGAGCTGTTTTTT. Its protein is CASSLGGLAGSGELFF.

The chain uses TRBV7-3 and TRBJ2-7; D is unresolved. Trimming left V 6 bases short and J 2 bases short, with 11 bases between. Germline loops: CDR1 SGHTA, CDR2 FQGTGA. The CDR3 covers 13 residues. CDR3 DNA: TGTGCCAGCAGTCCCTCAGGCGCCTACGAGCAGTACTTC. It codes for CASSPSGAYEQYF.

About this clone: Sequence at one end of the junction differs from germline and may be a read error. The chain is built from TRBV7-7 and TRBJ2-1; D not certain. The length of the CDR3 is 15 residues. Germline V gives CDR1 SSHAT, CDR2 FNYEAQ (reference sequence). Here the CDR3 DNA reads TGTGCTAGCAGCTTAGAGGCTAGCTCCTACAATGAGCAGTTCTTC. As protein: CASSLEASSYNEQFF.

This chain links TRBV28 with TRBJ1-1; 7 bases are a match to TRBD1. The germline gives CDR1 MDHEN, CDR2 SYDVKM. The CDR3 runs 14 residues. Germline trimming cut 3 bases from V and 3 bases from J; bases unmatched to any gene: 4. The CDR3 loop is CASSFEGGYTEAFF. CDR3 DNA: TGTGCCAGCAGTTTTGAAGGGGGCTACACTGAAGCTTTCTTT.

This clone has just one count. This chain connects TRBV6-1 to TRBJ2-7, with TRBD2 matching over 10 bases. V dropped 4 bases and J dropped 0; count of bases not matched to a gene: 6. This CDR3 comprises 16 residues. CDR1 is MNHNS and CDR2 is SASEGT in the germline V gene. The CDR3 coding sequence is TGTGCCAGCAGTGGAACCGGGACTAGCGCCTCCTACGAGCAGTACTTC. This encodes CASSGTGTSASYEQYF.

The V gene is TRBV20-1, the J gene TRBJ1-1; no firm D call. This CDR3 has 9 residues. V gave up 5 bases and J gave up 6 bases, with 4 bases separating them. Germline CDR1 reads DFQATT; CDR2 reads SNEGSKA (reference sequence). CDR3 nucleotide sequence: TGCAGTGCTCTTTCTGAAGCTTTCTTT. Residues: CSALSEAFF.

The chain carries TRBV28 and TRBJ2-2; D call uncertain. Germline values: CDR1 MDHEN, CDR2 SYDVKM. CDR3 length equals 14 residues. Trimming cost V 6 bases and J 1 base, with 9 bases left between them. This CDR3 is CASRVPRNTGELFF. The CDR3 nucleotides read TGTGCCAGCAGAGTACCGCGGAACACCGGGGAGCTGTTTTTT.

The chain is built from TRBV9 and TRBJ2-1, with D tentatively TRBD2 (6 bases). V lost 0 bases and J lost 0, with 10 bases in between. The germline gives CDR1 SGDLS, CDR2 YYNGEE. CDR3 size: 16 residues. The CDR3 protein is CASSVDPGVSYNEQFF. The CDR3, as DNA: TGTGCCAGCAGCGTAGATCCGGGGGTCTCCTACAATGAGCAGTTCTTC.

J is TRBJ2-3 and V is TRBV9, with 9 bases fitting TRBD2. V shed 2 bases and J 2 bases; nucleotides not matched to a gene: 9. The CDR3 covers 17 residues. Germline assignment: CDR1 SGDLS and CDR2 YYNGEE. CDR3 bases: TGTGCCAGCAGCGTCGCCGGACTAGCGCTCTACACAGATACGCAGTATTTT. Translated: CASSVAGLALYTDTQYF.